This passage covers 13 T cell receptor beta chains from one sample sequenced in a study of blood T cell repertoires in COVID-19. Libraries were prepared by immunoSEQ multiplex PCR; TCRdb keeps only in-frame clonotypes and omits some of them. Here the sample spans about 68,000 clones, just over 85% being singletons. Sequenced material: peripheral blood. These receptors came from a man between 25 and 39 years old with acute or convalescent COVID-19.

The V gene is TRBV12-5, the J gene TRBJ2-7, with D uncertain. The CDR3 covers 14 residues. Germline loops: CDR1 LGHNT, CDR2 FRNRAP. The V end was cut by 9 bases, the J end by 6 bases, with 21 bases between. The CDR3 loop is CARVLPTPLPEQYF. The CDR3 DNA reads as TGTGCTAGGGTTTTACCCACTCCCCTCCCCGAGCAGTACTTC.

The CDR3, as DNA: TGTGCCAGCAGCCAATTACTAGCGGGGCCCGAGGAGGAGCAGTACTTC. Translated: CASSQLLAGPEEEQYF. The rearrangement links TRBV3-1 (or the pseudogene TRBV3-2) to TRBJ2-7; 10 bases map to TRBD2. Per the germline V gene, CDR1 is LGHDT and CDR2 is YNNKEL (reference sequence). CDR3 length: 16 residues. Trimming at V came to 2 bases and at J to 7 bases, leaving 11 bases not matched to a gene.

The rearrangement links TRBV4-1 to TRBJ1-3, with D possibly matching TRBD1 (6 bases). This CDR3 is built from 13 residues. V was cut by 8 bases and J by 7 bases, with 15 bases left in between. Germline V CDR1 and CDR2: MGHRA, YSYEKL. The CDR3 reads CASGGQNGNTIYF. The CDR3 region has the DNA TGCGCCAGCGGCGGACAGAATGGCAACACCATATATTTT.

The chain employs TRBV6-1 and TRBJ1-5; 8 bases are shared with TRBD1. Germline V CDR1 and CDR2: MNHNS, SASEGT. The CDR3 loop spans 16 amino acids. With V trimmed by 7 bases and J by 7 bases, 15 bases remained unmatched. The CDR3: CASTQAGQGARQPQHF. The CDR3 DNA reads as TGTGCCAGCACTCAAGCGGGGCAGGGGGCACGGCAGCCCCAGCATTTT.

The rearrangement joins TRBV7-2 to TRBJ2-1, with 8 bases that match TRBD2. Germline CDR1 SGHTA, CDR2 FQGNSA. Trimming removed 6 bases from V and 0 bases from J; junction bases left unmatched: 4. This CDR3 spans 15 amino acids. In DNA, the CDR3 is TGTGCCAGCAGGACCGGGACTAGCTCCTACAATGAGCAGTTCTTC. Protein product: CASRTGTSSYNEQFF.

This clone was recorded once. The chain carries TRBV6-5 and TRBJ1-5; tentatively, D is TRBD1 (6 bases). The germline V gene encodes CDR1 MNHEY and CDR2 SVGAGI. Trimming shortened V by 10 bases and J by 4 bases, and 17 bases separated the two germline ends. This CDR3 is built from 14 residues. CDR3 amino acids: CATPRGGANQPQHF. The CDR3 DNA is TGTGCCACCCCTCGGGGGGGCGCGAATCAGCCCCAGCATTTT.

V is TRBV6-1 and J is TRBJ1-2, with no clear D. In germline, CDR1 is MNHNS, CDR2 SASEGT. The CDR3 extends over 13 amino acids. The V end was cut by 7 bases, the J end by 8 bases, with 17 bases between. The CDR3 loop reads CASTHGREIGYTF. Written as DNA, the CDR3 is TGTGCCAGCACTCATGGAAGGGAGATCGGCTACACCTTC.

The chain joins TRBV19 to TRBJ2-2, with 10 bases matching TRBD1. J was trimmed by 3 bases and V by 7 bases; bases with no gene match: 5. CDR3 size: 15 residues. The germline CDR1 and CDR2 sequences are LNHDA and SQIVND (reference sequence). The CDR3 loop is CASIGDRGDTGELFF. CDR3 DNA: TGTGCCAGTATCGGGGACAGGGGCGACACCGGGGAGCTGTTTTTT.

The DNA of the CDR3 is TGTGCCAGCAGCTCTACAGTGAACACTGAAGCTTTCTTT. Translating gives CASSSTVNTEAFF. This chain connects TRBV7-9 to TRBJ1-1; D unresolved. The CDR3 extends over 13 amino acids. Germline V CDR1 and CDR2: SEHNR, FQNEAQ (reference sequence). With 4 bases removed from V and 0 bases from J, the gap between germline ends came to 6 bases.

The V call is TRBV5-1, the J call TRBJ2-5; TRBD2 is a possible D gene (5 bases). The J call is in doubt because the DNA end fits TRBJ2-7 better. The CDR3 totals 14 residues. In germline, CDR1 is SGHRS, CDR2 YFSETQ. CDR3 coding DNA: TGCGCCAGCAGCCGACGAGCCGAGGGTGGCGAGCAGTACTTC. The encoded protein is CASSRRAEGGEQYF.

V and J are TRBV24-1 and TRBJ2-1; possible D gene TRBD2, 6 bases. This CDR3 is built from 15 residues. Trimming left V 5 bases short and J 2 bases short, with 12 bases between. Germline V gene sequence: CDR1 KGHDR, CDR2 SFDVKD. The CDR3 DNA follows: TGTGCCACCAGTGCTCGGGACTCCACCTACAATGAGCAGTTCTTC. Translating it yields CATSARDSTYNEQFF.

The chain has TRBV21-1 and TRBJ2-3; TRBD2, the table's D call, was not compared with the DNA. TRBV21-1 is shown as a pseudogene. CDR3 size: 15 residues. CDR3: CASSIAGGCTDTQYF. As DNA, the CDR3 is TGTGCCAGCAGCATAGCGGGAGGGTGCACAGATACGCAGTATTTT.

This chain joins TRBV5-4 and TRBJ2-2; 13 nucleotides align to TRBD2. The germline gives CDR1 SGHNT, CDR2 YYREEE (reference sequence). This CDR3 spans 16 amino acids. V lost 4 bases, J lost 8 bases, and 8 bases stayed unmatched. CDR3 sequence (DNA): TGTGCCAGCAGCGCGCCGGGACTAGCGGGACGGGGGGAGCTGTTTTTT. It yields the protein CASSAPGLAGRGELFF. Combining the CDR3 with reference TRBV5-4 and TRBJ2-2 gives the whole variable domain ETGVTQSPTHLIKTRGQQVTLRCSSQSGHNTVSWYQQALGQGPQFIFQYYREEENGRGNFPPRFSGLQFPNYSSELNVNALELDDSALYLCASSAPGLAGRGELFFGEGSRLTVL.